These 17 T cell receptor beta chains were all obtained from the same sample, sequenced in a study of PD-1 blockade in classical Hodgkin lymphoma. Each patient's relapse followed autologous stem cell transplantation, and brentuximab vedotin exposure varied. TCRdb's table, derived via immunoSEQ multiplex PCR, lists solely in-frame clones and lacks some. The sample includes around 20,000 clones, around 86% of them seen just once. Sequenced here: peripheral blood mononuclear cells (PBMCs), sampled before the second cycle of nivolumab. These receptors originate from a human donor with classical Hodgkin lymphoma.

This chain connects TRBV9 to TRBJ2-2; D tentatively reads TRBD1 or TRBD2 (5 bases each). CDR1 is SGDLS, CDR2 YYNGEE, per germline. The CDR3 length is 16 residues. Between the trimmed V and J ends, which lost 3 bases and 7 bases, there was a span of 19 bases. DNA of the CDR3: TGTGCCAGCAGCGCCGGGGCCGCGTCGATTGGCGGGGAGCTGTTTTTT. Encoded protein: CASSAGAASIGGELFF.

The genes are TRBV5-1 and TRBJ2-2, with 8 bases lining up with TRBD2. This CDR3 comprises 16 residues. V dropped 0 bases and J dropped 5; count of bases not matched to a gene: 6. Germline CDR1 reads SGHRS; CDR2 reads YFSETQ. CDR3 DNA sequence: TGCGCCAGCAGCTTGGAACTAGCGGTAGGAACCGGGGAGCTGTTTTTT. This translates into CASSLELAVGTGELFF.

This clone was seen a few times. The V and J genes are TRBV19 and TRBJ1-1; maybe TRBD1 (5 bases). Per germline, CDR1 LNHDA and CDR2 SQIVND (reference sequence). Deletions cut 10 bases from V and 1 base from J, with 22 bases between. This CDR3 region has 16 residues. The CDR3 nucleotides are TGTGCCACCCGCGGTGGGGCGAACAGCGAGAACACTGAAGCTTTCTTT. Amino acid sequence: CATRGGANSENTEAFF.

V is TRBV9 and J is TRBJ2-2, with 9 bases identical to TRBD2. Germline assignment: CDR1 SGDLS and CDR2 YYNGEE. V lost 4 bases and J lost 6; bases outside the gene matches: 7. This CDR3 spans 15 amino acids. The CDR3 sequence is CASSPRGGASGELFF. In DNA form, the CDR3 reads TGTGCCAGCAGCCCTCGCGGGGGGGCTTCCGGGGAGCTGTTTTTT.

The chain is built from TRBV4-1 and TRBJ2-6, with 7 positions matching TRBD1. The V segment lost 1 base and the J segment 0 bases; nucleotides outside the gene matches: 3. Germline V gene lookup returns CDR1 MGHRA and CDR2 YSYEKL. The CDR3 loop spans 17 amino acids. The DNA for the CDR3 is TGCGCCAGCAGCCAAGTATGGACAGGCTCTGGGGCCAACGTCCTGACTTTC. Translated: CASSQVWTGSGANVLTF.

The genes are TRBV6-1 and TRBJ1-3, with D tentatively TRBD1 (5 bases). This CDR3 contains 14 residues. Trimming took 3 bases from V and 3 from J, leaving 9 bases between them. The V gene's germline CDR1 is MNHNS and CDR2 SASEGT. The CDR3: CASSEKGSGNTIYF. Written as DNA, the CDR3 is TGTGCCAGCAGTGAGAAGGGGAGTGGAAACACCATATATTTT.

The rearrangement joins TRBV6-5 to TRBJ2-7, with 10 bases lining up with TRBD1. J gave up 3 bases and V 6 bases, and 8 bases lay outside the gene matches. CDR3 length equals 15 residues. Germline V lookup: CDR1 MNHEY, CDR2 SVGAGI. The CDR3 is CASSRTGTGVYEQYF. The CDR3 coding sequence is TGTGCCAGCAGCCGCACCGGGACAGGGGTCTACGAGCAGTACTTC.

The chain links TRBV5-6 to TRBJ1-1; D is unclear. CDR1 is SGHDT and CDR2 is YYEEEE in the germline V gene. V gave up 0 bases and J gave up 0 bases, with 15 bases separating them. This CDR3 contains 17 residues. Written as DNA, the CDR3 is TGTGCCAGCAGCTTGGACAGAAGAAGAGTAATGAACACTGAAGCTTTCTTT. It specifies CASSLDRRRVMNTEAFF.

The J gene is TRBJ2-1, the V gene TRBV2, with 12 bases identical to TRBD2. In germline, CDR1 is SNHLY, CDR2 FYNNEI. The CDR3 has 21 amino acids. Germline trimming cut 5 bases from V and 0 bases from J; bases unmatched to any gene: 17. CDR3 in DNA: TGTGCCAGCAGTAGTAGTAGACTAGCGGGGGACCCACGCGGCTCCTACAATGAGCAGTTCTTC. It is translated as CASSSSRLAGDPRGSYNEQFF.

The rearrangement uses TRBV6-5 and TRBJ2-5; 15 bases align to TRBD2. The CDR3 loop spans 15 amino acids. Losses at the gene ends were 6 bases for V and 5 bases for J; bases not matched to a gene: 4. Germline CDR1 is MNHEY and CDR2 is SVGAGI. This chain's CDR3 is CASRTGTSGGETQYF. The DNA of the CDR3 is TGTGCCAGCAGGACCGGGACTAGCGGGGGGGAGACCCAGTACTTC.

This rearrangement joins TRBV7-9 to TRBJ1-3; D remains ambiguous. Deletions cut 3 bases from V and 0 bases from J, with 6 bases between. The CDR3 runs to 14 residues. CDR1 is SEHNR, CDR2 FQNEAQ, per germline (reference sequence). The CDR3, as DNA: TGTGCCAGCAGCTTTCAGAGCTCTGGAAACACCATATATTTT. It is translated as CASSFQSSGNTIYF.

V is TRBV11-2 and J is TRBJ2-2, with D unresolved. Trimming stripped 1 base from V and 4 bases from J, with 10 bases between. CDR3 length equals 15 residues. CDR1 is SGHAT, CDR2 FQNNGV, per germline. Here the CDR3 reads CASSLVHRVTGELFF. The CDR3 DNA reads as TGTGCCAGCAGCTTAGTTCACCGTGTCACCGGGGAGCTGTTTTTT.

The chain joins TRBV9 to TRBJ2-2; 8 bases fit TRBD1. The ends lost 3 bases at V and 1 base at J; junction bases unmatched: 5. CDR3 length: 16 amino acids. Germline-derived CDR1 and CDR2 are SGDLS and YYNGEE. This CDR3 reads CASSGSGTGNTGELFF. CDR3 sequence (DNA): TGTGCCAGCAGCGGGTCGGGGACAGGGAACACCGGGGAGCTGTTTTTT.

V gene TRBV7-8 combines with J gene TRBJ2-7, with no clear D. V was clipped by 1 base and J by 3 bases, with 10 bases between them. The CDR3 extends over 14 amino acids. The germline V gene has CDR1 SGHVS and CDR2 FQNEAQ. In DNA, the CDR3 is TGTGCCAGCAGCTTAGTGTCGCAGGTCTACGAGCAGTACTTC. Residues: CASSLVSQVYEQYF. The full variable domain, rest sourced from reference TRBV7-8 and TRBJ2-7, is GAGVSQSPRYKVAKRGQDVALRCDPISGHVSLFWYQQALGQGPEFLTYFQNEAQLDKSGLPSDRFFAERPEGSVSTLKIQRTQQEDSAVYLCASSLVSQVYEQYFGPGTRLTVT.

This clone occurred once. The chain has TRBV5-1 and TRBJ2-2; 10 nucleotides line up with TRBD1. With 2 bases clipped from V and 6 bases from J, the junction kept 10 bases outside the gene matches. This CDR3 region has 17 residues. From germline, CDR1 is SGHRS and CDR2 YFSETQ. CDR3 nucleotides: TGCGCCAGCAGCTTCCCCGCCGGGACAGGGGAGCCCGGGGAGCTGTTTTTT. Its protein is CASSFPAGTGEPGELFF.

J is TRBJ1-3 and V is TRBV25-1; the D is unclear. Germline CDR1 is MGHDK and CDR2 is SYGVNS. Trimming cost V 2 bases and J 0 bases, with 11 bases left between them. This CDR3 contains 16 residues. In DNA, the CDR3 is TGTGCCAGCAGTGAAGGTGTGAAACCCTCTGGAAACACCATATATTTT. As protein: CASSEGVKPSGNTIYF. The full variable domain, in which reference TRBV25-1 and TRBJ1-3 provide the parts outside the CDR3, is EADIYQTPRYLVIGTGKKITLECSQTMGHDKMYWYQQDPGMELHLIHYSYGVNSTEKGDLSSESTVSRIRTEHFPLTLESARPSHTSQYLCASSEGVKPSGNTIYFGEGSWLTVV.

The chain links TRBV19 to TRBJ2-3; 10 positions match TRBD2. Germline loops: CDR1 LNHDA, CDR2 SQIVND (reference sequence). This CDR3 is built from 16 residues. The V segment lost 3 bases and the J segment 2 bases; nucleotides outside the gene matches: 5. The CDR3 spells CASSMVAGGLTDTQYF. For the CDR3, the DNA is TGTGCCAGTAGTATGGTAGCGGGGGGCCTCACAGATACGCAGTATTTT.